The rows below give T cell receptor beta chains drawn from one sample of a study of blood T cell repertoires in COVID-19. The data were produced by immunoSEQ multiplex PCR, yet TCRdb's version contains in-frame clones alone and is incomplete. The profile covers 300,000 to 500,000 clones, with 70% to 90% appearing a single time and about 0.89% taken by the ten largest. Input material: PBMCs or T cells enriched from blood (not recorded which). Receptor source: a woman aged 25 to 45 with acute COVID-19. The CDR3 runs from the conserved cysteine through the conserved F or W. D genes are given only for firm matches. A row's size may be missing; if present it is once, few, many or a size class.

d_gene	v_gene	abundance	len	j_gene	CDR3aa	CDR3nt
NA	TRBV7-2	NA	15	TRBJ1-1	CASSLVAGLNTEAFF	TGTGCCAGCAGCTTAGTCGCGGGACTGAACACTGAAGCTTTCTTT
NA	TRBV28	few	14	TRBJ1-3	CASSPIGSGNTIYF	TGTGCCAGCAGCCCTATTGGCTCTGGAAACACCATATATTTT
TRBD1	TRBV5-8	NA	16	TRBJ1-5	CASSLDRGISNQPQHF	TGTGCCAGCAGCTTGGACAGGGGGATCAGCAATCAGCCCCAGCATTTT
NA	TRBV6-5	NA	14	TRBJ2-2	CASSPGDLTGELFF	TGTGCCAGCAGCCCGGGGGATTTAACCGGGGAGCTGTTTTTT
TRBD1	TRBV18	NA	14	TRBJ1-4	CASSPRGGGEKLFF	TGTGCCAGCTCACCAAGAGGGGGCGGCGAAAAACTGTTTTTT
TRBD2	TRBV30	NA	14	TRBJ2-7	CAWSPSGGTYEQYF	TGTGCCTGGAGTCCCTCGGGGGGGACCTACGAGCAGTACTTC
TRBD1	TRBV29-1	NA	13	TRBJ1-1	CSVATGRNTEAFF	TGCAGCGTTGCGACAGGGCGGAACACTGAAGCTTTCTTT
NA	TRBV5-6	NA	14	TRBJ2-7	CASSLLVSSYEQYF	TGTGCCAGCAGCTTGTTGGTTAGCTCCTACGAGCAGTACTTC
NA	TRBV24-1	NA	12	TRBJ2-3	CATSDFGNTQYF	TGTGCCACCAGTGACTTCGGGAATACGCAGTATTTT
NA	TRBV18	NA	14	TRBJ2-7	CASSPVSRPDEQYF	TGTGCCAGCTCACCAGTATCCCGTCCGGACGAGCAGTACTTC
NA	TRBV5-1	NA	14	TRBJ2-7	CASSPGMGIDEQYF	TGCGCCAGCAGCCCCGGGATGGGTATCGACGAGCAGTACTTC
TRBD2	TRBV27	NA	14	TRBJ2-7	CASRTSGGPYEQYF	TGTGCCAGTCGGACTAGCGGGGGACCCTACGAGCAGTACTTC
NA	TRBV5-6	NA	15	TRBJ1-5	CASSPGWTGNQPQHF	TGTGCCAGCAGCCCCGGGTGGACAGGCAATCAGCCCCAGCATTTT
NA	TRBV30	NA	14	TRBJ1-2	CAWTLPGVNYGYTF	TGTGCCTGGACCCTTCCAGGGGTTAACTATGGCTACACCTTC
TRBD1	TRBV5-4	NA	16	TRBJ1-2	CASSFFGGTDNYGYTF	TGTGCCAGCAGCTTTTTCGGCGGGACAGATAACTATGGCTACACCTTC
TRBD1	TRBV7-9	few	16	TRBJ1-6	CASSSYATGYNSPLHF	TGTGCCAGCAGCTCCTATGCGACAGGGTATAATTCACCCCTCCACTTT
TRBD2	TRBV19	NA	14	TRBJ2-3	CASEASGVADTQYF	TGTGCCAGCGAAGCCAGCGGGGTGGCAGATACGCAGTATTTT
TRBD2	TRBV28	NA	14	TRBJ2-7	CARSGGLSSYEQYF	TGTGCCAGATCGGGGGGGCTGAGCTCCTACGAGCAGTACTTC
NA	TRBV18	NA	15	TRBJ2-1	CASSPPRAGDNEQFF	TGTGCCAGCTCACCACCCAGGGCAGGGGACAATGAGCAGTTCTTC
NA	TRBV11-1	NA	16	TRBJ1-2	CASSSLGEAPGYGYTF	TGTGCCAGCAGCTCGCTGGGGGAGGCGCCGGGCTATGGCTACACCTTC
TRBD1	TRBV30	once	13	TRBJ1-2	CAWSQGAGYGYTF	TGTGCCTGGAGTCAGGGGGCGGGCTATGGCTACACCTTC